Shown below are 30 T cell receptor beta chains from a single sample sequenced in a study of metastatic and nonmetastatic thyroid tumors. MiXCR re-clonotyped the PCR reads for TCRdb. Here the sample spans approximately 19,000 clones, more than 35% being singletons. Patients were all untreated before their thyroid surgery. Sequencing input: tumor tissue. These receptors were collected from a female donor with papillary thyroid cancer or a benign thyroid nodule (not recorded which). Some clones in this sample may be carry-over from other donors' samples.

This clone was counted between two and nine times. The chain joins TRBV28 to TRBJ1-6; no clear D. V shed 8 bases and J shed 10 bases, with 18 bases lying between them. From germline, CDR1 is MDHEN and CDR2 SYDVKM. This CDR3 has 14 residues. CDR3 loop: CASRTGDIGSPLHF. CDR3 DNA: TGTGCCAGCCGAACGGGAGACATCGGGTCACCCCTCCACTTT.

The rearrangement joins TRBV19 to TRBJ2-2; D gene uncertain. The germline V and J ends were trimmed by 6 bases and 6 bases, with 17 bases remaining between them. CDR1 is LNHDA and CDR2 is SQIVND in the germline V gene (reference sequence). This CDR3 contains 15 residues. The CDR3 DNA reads TGTGCCAGTAGGGAAATAAAATCTCAGGCCGGGGAGCTGTTTTTT. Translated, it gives CASREIKSQAGELFF.

The CDR3 nucleotides are TGTGCCAGCAGCTTCGGGACAGGGGGGCACTATGGCTACACCTTC. Protein product: CASSFGTGGHYGYTF. The chain joins TRBV11-2 to TRBJ1-2, with TRBD1 matching 11 bases. Germline-derived CDR1 and CDR2 are SGHAT and FQNNGV. The CDR3 covers 15 residues. V lost 3 bases and J lost 3; bases outside the gene matches: 3.

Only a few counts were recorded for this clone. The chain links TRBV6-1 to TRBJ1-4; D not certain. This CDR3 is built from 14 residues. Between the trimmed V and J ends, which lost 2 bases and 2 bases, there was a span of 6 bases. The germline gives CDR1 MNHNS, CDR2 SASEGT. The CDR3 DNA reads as TGTGCCAGCAGTGAATGGTGGACTAATGAAAAACTGTTTTTT. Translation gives CASSEWWTNEKLFF.

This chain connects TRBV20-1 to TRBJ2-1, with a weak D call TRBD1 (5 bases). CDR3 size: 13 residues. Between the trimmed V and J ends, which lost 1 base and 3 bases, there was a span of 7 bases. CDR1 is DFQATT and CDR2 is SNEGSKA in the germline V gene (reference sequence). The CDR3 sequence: CSARVQGYNEQFF. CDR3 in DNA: TGCAGTGCTAGAGTTCAGGGCTACAATGAGCAGTTCTTC.

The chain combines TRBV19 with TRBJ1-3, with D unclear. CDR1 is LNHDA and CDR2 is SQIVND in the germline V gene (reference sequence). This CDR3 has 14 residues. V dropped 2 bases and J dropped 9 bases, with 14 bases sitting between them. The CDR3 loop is CASSIILPLSTIYF. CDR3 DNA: TGTGCCAGTAGTATAATCCTGCCACTGAGCACCATATATTTT.

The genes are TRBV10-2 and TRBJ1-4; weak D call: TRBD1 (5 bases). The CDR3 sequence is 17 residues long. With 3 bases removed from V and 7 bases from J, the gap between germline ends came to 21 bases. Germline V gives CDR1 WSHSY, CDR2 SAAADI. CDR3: CASSDLPIDLRGEKLFF. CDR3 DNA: TGCGCCAGCAGTGACCTACCGATTGACCTTAGGGGTGAAAAACTGTTTTTT.

This CDR3 reads CASSLAPGGASDTQYF. CDR3 coding DNA: TGTGCCAGCAGCTTGGCGCCTGGCGGCGCTTCTGATACGCAGTATTTT. V usage is TRBV5-4 and J usage is TRBJ2-3; D is undetermined. V lost 0 bases, J lost 6 bases, and 17 bases lay in between. This CDR3 has 16 residues. The germline CDR1 and CDR2 sequences are SGHNT and YYREEE (reference sequence).

The CDR3 DNA follows: TGTGCCGTCCCGGGGAACACTGAAGCTTTCTTT. This sequence encodes CAVPGNTEAFF. This chain connects TRBV30 to TRBJ1-1, with D uncertain. This CDR3 has 11 amino acids. Per the germline V gene, CDR1 is GTSNPN and CDR2 is SVGIG (reference sequence). V shed 8 bases and J shed 1 base, with 8 bases lying between them.

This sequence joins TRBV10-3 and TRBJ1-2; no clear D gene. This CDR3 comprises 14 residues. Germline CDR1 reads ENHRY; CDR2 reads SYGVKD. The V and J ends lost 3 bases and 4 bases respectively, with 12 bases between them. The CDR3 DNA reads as TGTGCCATCAGTGACATTACTTTTGGCTATGGCTACACCTTC. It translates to CAISDITFGYGYTF.

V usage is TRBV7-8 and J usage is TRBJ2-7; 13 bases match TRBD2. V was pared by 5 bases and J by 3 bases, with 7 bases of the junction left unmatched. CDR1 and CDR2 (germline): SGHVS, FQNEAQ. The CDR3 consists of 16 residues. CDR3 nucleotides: TGTGCCAGCAGCATTGGACTAGCGGGAGTGCTCTACGAGCAGTACTTC. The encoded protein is CASSIGLAGVLYEQYF. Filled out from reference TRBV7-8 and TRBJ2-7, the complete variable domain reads GAGVSQSPRYKVAKRGQDVALRCDPISGHVSLFWYQQALGQGPEFLTYFQNEAQLDKSGLPSDRFFAERPEGSVSTLKIQRTQQEDSAVYLCASSIGLAGVLYEQYFGPGTRLTVT.

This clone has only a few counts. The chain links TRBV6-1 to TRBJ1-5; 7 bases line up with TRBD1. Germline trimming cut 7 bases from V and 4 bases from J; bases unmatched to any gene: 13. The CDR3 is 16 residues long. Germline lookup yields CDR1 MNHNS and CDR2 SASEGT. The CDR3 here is CASNGRLGGRNQPQHF. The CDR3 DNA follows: TGTGCCAGCAACGGACGATTAGGGGGCAGAAATCAGCCCCAGCATTTT.

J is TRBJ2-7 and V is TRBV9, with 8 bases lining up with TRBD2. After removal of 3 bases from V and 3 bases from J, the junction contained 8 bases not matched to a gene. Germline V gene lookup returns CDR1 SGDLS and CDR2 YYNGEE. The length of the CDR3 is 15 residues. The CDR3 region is CASSGSTSVFYEQYF. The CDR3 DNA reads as TGTGCCAGCAGCGGGTCGACTAGCGTGTTCTACGAGCAGTACTTC.

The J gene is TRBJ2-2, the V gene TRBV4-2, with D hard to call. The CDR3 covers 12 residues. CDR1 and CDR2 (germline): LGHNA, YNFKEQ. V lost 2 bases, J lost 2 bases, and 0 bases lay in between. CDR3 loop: CASSQNTGELFF. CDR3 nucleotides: TGTGCCAGCAGCCAAAACACCGGGGAGCTGTTTTTT.

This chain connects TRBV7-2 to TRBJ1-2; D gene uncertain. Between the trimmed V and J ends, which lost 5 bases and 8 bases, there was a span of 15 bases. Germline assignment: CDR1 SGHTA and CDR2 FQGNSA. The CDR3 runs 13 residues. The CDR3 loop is CASSPYQSVGYTF. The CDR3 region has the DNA TGTGCCAGCAGCCCCTACCAGAGCGTGGGCTACACCTTC.

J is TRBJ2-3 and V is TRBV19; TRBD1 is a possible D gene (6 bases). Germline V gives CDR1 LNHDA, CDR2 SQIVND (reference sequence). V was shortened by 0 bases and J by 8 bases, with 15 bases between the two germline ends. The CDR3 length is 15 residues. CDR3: CASSIDRQGKGTQYF. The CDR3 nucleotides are TGTGCCAGTAGTATAGATAGGCAGGGGAAGGGTACGCAGTATTTT.

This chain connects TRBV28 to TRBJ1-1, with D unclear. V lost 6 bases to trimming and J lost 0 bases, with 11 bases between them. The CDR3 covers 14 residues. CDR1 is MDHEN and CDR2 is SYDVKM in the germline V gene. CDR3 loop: CASRPDNLNTEAFF. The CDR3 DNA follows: TGTGCCAGCAGGCCTGATAACTTGAACACTGAAGCTTTCTTT. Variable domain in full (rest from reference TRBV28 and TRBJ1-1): DVKVTQSSRYLVKRTGEKVFLECVQDMDHENMFWYRQDPGLGLRLIYFSYDVKMKEKGDIPEGYSVSREKKERFSLILESASTNQTSMYLCASRPDNLNTEAFFGQGTRLTVV.

The CDR3 sequence is CASRVTGEGSPLHF. CDR3 in DNA: TGTGCCAGCAGGGTAACTGGAGAGGGTTCACCCCTCCACTTT. J is TRBJ1-6 and V is TRBV6-1; no reliable D call. The germline gives CDR1 MNHNS, CDR2 SASEGT. The V gene lost 6 bases and the J gene lost 9 bases, with 15 bases spanning the gap. The CDR3 has 14 amino acids.

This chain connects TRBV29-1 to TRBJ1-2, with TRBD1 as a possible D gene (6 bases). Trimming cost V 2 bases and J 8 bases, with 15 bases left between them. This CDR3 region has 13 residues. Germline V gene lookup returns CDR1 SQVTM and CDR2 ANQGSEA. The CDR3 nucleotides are TGCAGCGTTGAAAAACAGGGAAGTTCCGGCTACACCTTC. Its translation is CSVEKQGSSGYTF.

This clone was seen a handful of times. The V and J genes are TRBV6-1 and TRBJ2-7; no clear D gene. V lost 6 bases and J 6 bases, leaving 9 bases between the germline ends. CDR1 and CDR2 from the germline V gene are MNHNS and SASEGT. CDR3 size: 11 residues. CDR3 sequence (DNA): TGTGCCAGCAGATCTTTGGGCGAGCAGTACTTC. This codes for CASRSLGEQYF.

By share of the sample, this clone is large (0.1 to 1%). CDR3 residues: CAMQGSRQETQYF. CDR3 nucleotide sequence: TGTGCCATGCAGGGGTCACGCCAAGAGACCCAGTACTTC. The gene calls are TRBV10-3 and TRBJ2-5; the D gene is possibly TRBD1 (6 bases). Trimming removed 9 bases at V and 1 base at J, with 12 bases between. The CDR3 length is 13 residues. Germline values: CDR1 ENHRY, CDR2 SYGVKD.

The CDR3: CASSLNSFLDVETQYF. Written as DNA, the CDR3 is TGTGCCAGCAGCTTAAACAGCTTCCTGGACGTTGAGACCCAGTACTTC. This chain links TRBV11-2 with TRBJ2-5; D is ambiguous. Germline CDR1 reads SGHAT; CDR2 reads FQNNGV. Trimming left V 2 bases short and J 5 bases short, with 18 bases between. This CDR3 comprises 16 residues.

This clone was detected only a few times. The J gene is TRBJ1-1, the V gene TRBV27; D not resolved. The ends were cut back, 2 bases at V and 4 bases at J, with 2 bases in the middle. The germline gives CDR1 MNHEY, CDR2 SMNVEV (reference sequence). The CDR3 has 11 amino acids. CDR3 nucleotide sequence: TGTGCCAGCAGTTTAGGCACTGAAGCTTTCTTT. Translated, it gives CASSLGTEAFF.

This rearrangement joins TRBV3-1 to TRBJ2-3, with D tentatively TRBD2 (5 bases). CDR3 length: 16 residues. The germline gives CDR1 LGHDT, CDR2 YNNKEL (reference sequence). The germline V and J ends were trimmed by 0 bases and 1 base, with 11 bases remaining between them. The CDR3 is CASSQEAWGGTDTQYF. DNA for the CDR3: TGTGCCAGCAGCCAAGAAGCTTGGGGAGGCACAGATACGCAGTATTTT.

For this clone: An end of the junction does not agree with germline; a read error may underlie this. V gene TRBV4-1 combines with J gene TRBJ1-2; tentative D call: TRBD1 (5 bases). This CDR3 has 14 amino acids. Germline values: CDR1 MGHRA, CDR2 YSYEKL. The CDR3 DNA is TGCGCCAGCAGCCAAGACAGGGCGGACTATGGCGACACCTTC. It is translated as CASSQDRADYGDTF.

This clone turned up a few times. CDR3 residues: CAITEGGDTQYF. The CDR3, as DNA: TGTGCCATCACCGAGGGTGGAGATACGCAGTATTTT. V is TRBV10-3 and J is TRBJ2-3, with D maybe TRBD2 (5 bases). This CDR3 contains 12 residues. The germline CDR1 and CDR2 sequences are ENHRY and SYGVKD. Trimming took off 7 bases at V and 5 bases at J, with 10 bases between the two ends.

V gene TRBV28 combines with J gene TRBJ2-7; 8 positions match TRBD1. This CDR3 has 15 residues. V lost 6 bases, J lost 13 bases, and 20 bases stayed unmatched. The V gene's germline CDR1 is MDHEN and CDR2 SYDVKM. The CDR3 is CASSSGTGLLTTVYF. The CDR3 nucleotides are TGTGCCAGCAGCTCCGGGACAGGCCTTTTAACGACTGTTTACTTC. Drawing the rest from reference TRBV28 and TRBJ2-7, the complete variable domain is DVKVTQSSRYLVKRTGEKVFLECVQDMDHENMFWYRQDPGLGLRLIYFSYDVKMKEKGDIPEGYSVSREKKERFSLILESASTNQTSMYLCASSSGTGLLTTVYFGPGTRLTVT.

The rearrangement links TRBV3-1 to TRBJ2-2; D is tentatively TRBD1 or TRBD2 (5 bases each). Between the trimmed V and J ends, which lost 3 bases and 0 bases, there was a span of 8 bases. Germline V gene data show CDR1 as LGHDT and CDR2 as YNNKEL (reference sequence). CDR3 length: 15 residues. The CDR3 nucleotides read TGTGCCAGCAGCCAGCGAGGGGCGAACACCGGGGAGCTGTTTTTT. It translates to CASSQRGANTGELFF.

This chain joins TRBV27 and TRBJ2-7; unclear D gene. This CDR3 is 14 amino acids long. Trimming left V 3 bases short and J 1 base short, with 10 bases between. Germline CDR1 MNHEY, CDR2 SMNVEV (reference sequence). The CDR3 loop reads CASSFMGRSYEQYF. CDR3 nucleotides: TGTGCCAGCAGTTTCATGGGCCGATCCTACGAGCAGTACTTC.

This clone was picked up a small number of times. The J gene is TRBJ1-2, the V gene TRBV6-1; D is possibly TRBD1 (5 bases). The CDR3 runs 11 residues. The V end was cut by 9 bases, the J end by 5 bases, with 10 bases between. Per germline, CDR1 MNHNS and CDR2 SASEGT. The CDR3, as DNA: TGTGCCAGTTCTGGGGGATATGGCTACACCTTC. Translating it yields CASSGGYGYTF.